Following are 29 T cell receptor beta chains from one sample sequenced in a study of CD8+ T cells in alopecia areata. RNA, once extracted, was reverse transcribed into cDNA for use as the sequencing template. Assay used: immunoSEQ multiplex PCR; TCRdb lists only in-frame clones, some missing. The sample records roughly 190,000 clones, more than 50% being singletons. The treatment was: oral pan-JAK inhibitor, 5-10 mg twice daily. Sample: CD4+ T cells sorted from blood, taken at week 24, from a patient treated with tofacitinib. Source of these receptors: a human donor with alopecia areata.

The chain employs TRBV30 and TRBJ1-1, with D uncertain. In germline, CDR1 is GTSNPN, CDR2 SVGIG (reference sequence). With 8 bases removed from V and 4 bases from J, the gap between germline ends came to 20 bases. The CDR3 extends over 14 amino acids. The DNA for the CDR3 is TGTGCCAGCCGGGAAGACCCCCGGGGCACTGAAGCTTTCTTT. As protein: CASREDPRGTEAFF.

The chain is built from TRBV5-1 and TRBJ2-2, with 14 bases matching TRBD2. The germline gives CDR1 SGHRS, CDR2 YFSETQ. This CDR3 region has 18 residues. Trimming took 3 bases from V and 4 from J; bases not matched to a gene: 8. CDR3 DNA: TGCGCCAGCAGCTCCTGGACTAGCGGGGGGCCCGGCACCGGGGAGCTGTTTTTT. Protein product: CASSSWTSGGPGTGELFF.

The rearrangement joins TRBV20-1 to TRBJ2-5; 9 bases line up with TRBD1. There are 10 residues in the CDR3. Per germline, CDR1 DFQATT and CDR2 SNEGSKA (reference sequence). As DNA, the CDR3 is TGCAGGGGACAGGGTGAGACCCAGTACTTC. Its translation is CRGQGETQYF.

In this sample, this clone turned up a few times. This chain joins TRBV5-1 and TRBJ2-7, with D maybe TRBD2 (6 bases). The CDR3 covers 12 residues. V was pared by 4 bases and J by 3 bases, with 8 bases between. Germline CDR1 and CDR2: SGHRS and YFSETQ. Here the CDR3 DNA reads TGCGCCAGCAGCCGGCGGGACTACGAGCAGTACTTC. Translation gives CASSRRDYEQYF. The whole variable domain, filled in from reference TRBV5-1 and TRBJ2-7, reads KAGVTQTPRYLIKTRGQQVTLSCSPISGHRSVSWYQQTPGQGLQFLFEYFSETQRNKGNFPGRFSGRQFSNSRSEMNVSTLELGDSALYLCASSRRDYEQYFGPGTRLTVT.

J is TRBJ2-7 and V is TRBV29-1; D possibly matches TRBD1 or TRBD2 (5 bases each). CDR3 size: 14 residues. Germline lookup yields CDR1 SQVTM and CDR2 ANQGSEA. V dropped 4 bases and J dropped 5 bases, with 18 bases sitting between them. The DNA of the CDR3 is TGCAGCGTTGCCCTACCGGGACCATCGAACGAGCAGTACTTC. Protein: CSVALPGPSNEQYF.

The chain joins TRBV9 to TRBJ1-5; D unresolved. CDR1 is SGDLS and CDR2 is YYNGEE in the germline V gene. The V end lost 0 bases, the J end lost 7 bases, and 8 bases lay between the germline ends. The CDR3 has 13 amino acids. The CDR3 DNA sequence: TGTGCCAGCAGCGTAGGTGATCACCAGCCCCAGCATTTT. As protein: CASSVGDHQPQHF.

The chain links TRBV20-1 to TRBJ1-1; no clear D. CDR1 is DFQATT and CDR2 is SNEGSKA in the germline V gene (reference sequence). This CDR3 has 10 amino acids. Trimming took off 0 bases at V and 11 bases at J, with 7 bases between the two ends. The CDR3: CSARDNEAFF. The CDR3 DNA sequence: TGCAGTGCTAGAGATAACGAGGCTTTCTTT.

Only a few counts were recorded for this clone. The rearrangement links TRBV4-2 to TRBJ2-1; 9 bases agree with TRBD2. Germline CDR1 reads LGHNA; CDR2 reads YNFKEQ. V was clipped by 1 base and J by 3 bases; unmatched bases: 7. CDR3 length equals 17 residues. CDR3: CASSQVGGGGNYNEQFF. The CDR3 DNA reads TGTGCCAGCAGCCAAGTAGGCGGGGGGGGAAACTACAATGAGCAGTTCTTC.

This chain links TRBV30 with TRBJ1-6, with 7 bases fitting TRBD1. V shed 0 bases and J 9 bases; nucleotides not matched to a gene: 5. Germline V gene lookup returns CDR1 GTSNPN and CDR2 SVGIG (reference sequence). The CDR3 loop spans 14 amino acids. CDR3 bases: TGTGCCTGGAGTGTCCACAGGGGTGGTTCACCCCTCCACTTT. Translation gives CAWSVHRGGSPLHF.

The chain couples TRBV25-1 to TRBJ1-3, with TRBD1 identical over 8 bases. Germline V CDR1 and CDR2: MGHDK, SYGVNS. V shed 5 bases, J shed 4 bases, and the junction held 10 bases outside the gene matches. The CDR3 runs 16 residues. The CDR3 is CASSTHPGQGGNTIYF. The CDR3, as DNA: TGTGCCAGCAGTACTCACCCAGGACAGGGCGGAAACACCATATATTTT.

The gene calls are TRBV30 and TRBJ1-1; D unresolved. From germline, CDR1 is GTSNPN and CDR2 SVGIG (reference sequence). This CDR3 contains 11 residues. Trimming pared 0 bases from V and 7 bases from J, leaving 6 bases between. The CDR3 nucleotides are TGTGCCTGGAGTGTAACGGGTGAAGCTTTCTTT. Translated: CAWSVTGEAFF.

This clone occurred a few times. The rearrangement joins TRBV7-9 to TRBJ2-7; unclear D gene. CDR1 is SEHNR and CDR2 is FQNEAQ in the germline V gene (reference sequence). The V gene lost 5 bases and the J gene lost 4 bases, with 6 bases spanning the gap. This CDR3 has 11 residues. The CDR3: CASSPYYEQYF. The CDR3 nucleotides read TGTGCCAGCAGCCCCTATTACGAGCAGTACTTC.

The rearrangement joins TRBV7-9 to TRBJ2-2; 9 nucleotides match TRBD1. V shed 3 bases, J shed 4 bases, and the junction held 9 bases outside the gene matches. The CDR3 is 17 residues long. Germline lookup yields CDR1 SEHNR and CDR2 FQNEAQ (reference sequence). In nucleotides, the CDR3 is TGTGCCAGCAGCTTTTCCGGGACAGGGATGAGCACCGGGGAGCTGTTTTTT. Amino acids: CASSFSGTGMSTGELFF. Full variable domain (remainder filled in from reference TRBV7-9 and TRBJ2-2): DTGVSQNPRHKITKRGQNVTFRCDPISEHNRLYWYRQTLGQGPEFLTYFQNEAQLEKSRLLSDRFSAERPKGSFSTLEIQRTEQGDSAMYLCASSFSGTGMSTGELFFGEGSRLTVL.

This clone was counted a single time. The V call is TRBV29-1, the J call TRBJ1-1; D is unresolved. With 5 bases removed from V and 0 bases from J, the gap between germline ends came to 10 bases. CDR1 and CDR2 (germline): SQVTM, ANQGSEA. The CDR3 totals 13 residues. CDR3 sequence reads: CSVRGQMNTEAFF. The CDR3 DNA reads as TGCAGCGTTCGTGGTCAGATGAACACTGAAGCTTTCTTT. Looking up the rest from reference TRBV29-1 and TRBJ1-1 gives the full variable domain: SAVISQKPSRDICQRGTSLTIQCQVDSQVTMMFWYRQQPGQSLTLIATANQGSEATYESGFVIDKFPISRPNLTFSTLTVSNMSPEDSSIYLCSVRGQMNTEAFFGQGTRLTVV.

The chain has TRBV29-1 and TRBJ2-3; D unresolved. CDR3 length: 12 amino acids. V lost 2 bases, J lost 4 bases, and 7 bases lay in between. Germline V gene sequence: CDR1 SQVTM, CDR2 ANQGSEA. DNA for the CDR3: TGCAGCGTTGAAAAAATCGCAGATACGCAGTATTTT. Protein product: CSVEKIADTQYF.

V gene TRBV25-1 combines with J gene TRBJ1-1; a possible D gene is TRBD1 (6 bases). Germline lookup yields CDR1 MGHDK and CDR2 SYGVNS. The CDR3 loop spans 15 amino acids. Trimming left V 6 bases short and J 1 base short, with 15 bases between. The CDR3 spells CASRPRGDRNTEAFF. The CDR3 DNA sequence: TGTGCCAGCAGGCCAAGGGGGGATAGGAACACTGAAGCTTTCTTT.

The chain has TRBV29-1 and TRBJ2-7, with 9 bases that match TRBD1. V shed 6 bases and J 2 bases; nucleotides not matched to a gene: 5. CDR3 length equals 13 residues. Germline loops: CDR1 SQVTM, CDR2 ANQGSEA. The CDR3 DNA is TGCAGCGTGAAAAGGGACAGGGCCTACGAGCAGTACTTC. It yields the protein CSVKRDRAYEQYF.

The J gene is TRBJ1-2, the V gene TRBV5-4, with 7 bases identical to TRBD1. With V trimmed by 0 bases and J by 0 bases, 8 bases remained unmatched. Germline V gene sequence: CDR1 SGHNT, CDR2 YYREEE (reference sequence). This CDR3 has 17 amino acids. The CDR3 spells CASSLGGGGRTNYGYTF. CDR3 DNA: TGTGCCAGCAGCTTGGGGGGAGGGGGCCGGACTAACTATGGCTACACCTTC.

The gene calls are TRBV30 and TRBJ1-1; maybe TRBD1 (5 bases). V lost 2 bases, J lost 1 base, and 8 bases lay in between. This CDR3 region has 13 residues. The V gene's germline CDR1 is GTSNPN and CDR2 SVGIG (reference sequence). CDR3 sequence (DNA): TGTGCCTGGAGTAGTAGGGGGAACACTGAAGCTTTCTTT. Translated: CAWSSRGNTEAFF.

The chain uses TRBV9 and TRBJ1-2; D is ambiguous. Germline lookup yields CDR1 SGDLS and CDR2 YYNGEE. Between the trimmed V and J ends, which lost 4 bases and 5 bases, there was a span of 9 bases. The CDR3 loop spans 12 amino acids. The CDR3 loop is CASSLGPYGYTF. The CDR3 nucleotides read TGTGCCAGCAGCCTTGGGCCATATGGCTACACCTTC.

This rearrangement joins TRBV6-6 to TRBJ1-5, with TRBD1 matching 7 bases. Germline V gene sequence: CDR1 MNHNY, CDR2 SVGAGI (reference sequence). Germline trimming cut 5 bases from V and 4 bases from J; bases unmatched to any gene: 5. The CDR3 has 14 amino acids. CDR3 coding DNA: TGTGCCAGCAGTAAGCCAGGGGGAAATCAGCCCCAGCATTTT. Translated: CASSKPGGNQPQHF.

The CDR3 DNA sequence: TGTGCCAGCAGCCGGGACAGAGGGCAACCCCTCCACTTT. This sequence encodes CASSRDRGQPLHF. The V and J genes are TRBV5-6 and TRBJ1-6, with 7 bases fitting TRBD1. V shed 4 bases and J 12 bases; nucleotides not matched to a gene: 7. The CDR3 consists of 13 residues. CDR1 SGHDT and CDR2 YYEEEE come from the germline V gene.

The CDR3 region has the DNA TGTGCCAGCTCAGAGAGACGGGATACGCAGTATTTT. Translated, it gives CASSERRDTQYF. The genes are TRBV18 and TRBJ2-3, with no clear D. Trimming removed 5 bases from V and 6 bases from J, with 9 bases in between. The CDR3 loop spans 12 amino acids. Looked up from germline, CDR1 is KGHSH and CDR2 is LQKENI. Looking up the rest from reference TRBV18 and TRBJ2-3 gives the full variable domain: NAGVMQNPRHLVRRRGQEARLRCSPMKGHSHVYWYRQLPEEGLKFMVYLQKENIIDESGMPKERFSAEFPKEGPSILRIQQVVRGDSAAYFCASSERRDTQYFGPGTRLTVL.

The chain couples TRBV4-1 to TRBJ2-5; 7 nucleotides line up with TRBD1. V lost 1 base, J lost 4 bases, and 9 bases stayed unmatched. This CDR3 has 16 amino acids. Germline V gene data show CDR1 as MGHRA and CDR2 as YSYEKL. The CDR3 DNA sequence: TGCGCCAGCAGCCAAGCGAATCGGGCAGGGGGAGAGACCCAGTACTTC. Its translation: CASSQANRAGGETQYF.

There are a few counts of this clone. The chain joins TRBV7-2 to TRBJ1-1; 11 nucleotides line up with TRBD1. CDR3 length equals 14 residues. The germline V gene has CDR1 SGHTA and CDR2 FQGNSA. J gave up 7 bases and V 6 bases, and 7 bases lay outside the gene matches. The CDR3 loop is CASRPGTGGGEAFF. As DNA, the CDR3 is TGTGCCAGCAGACCCGGGACAGGGGGGGGTGAAGCTTTCTTT.

The rearrangement uses TRBV2 and TRBJ1-2, with TRBD1 as a possible D gene (5 bases). Germline V gene data show CDR1 as SNHLY and CDR2 as FYNNEI. Trimming took off 3 bases at V and 2 bases at J, with 7 bases between the two ends. This CDR3 has 13 amino acids. The CDR3 DNA is TGTGCCAGCAGTGACAGGACAAACTATGGCTACACCTTC. This sequence encodes CASSDRTNYGYTF.

This chain connects TRBV29-1 to TRBJ1-1, with 7 bases matching TRBD1. Trimming at V came to 7 bases and at J to 0 bases, leaving 2 bases not matched to a gene. The CDR3 is 12 amino acids. Germline V CDR1 and CDR2: SQVTM, ANQGSEA. The CDR3 loop reads CSGQGLNTEAFF. The CDR3 DNA reads as TGCAGCGGACAGGGTTTGAACACTGAAGCTTTCTTT.

This sequence joins TRBV5-1 and TRBJ2-5, with 7 bases fitting TRBD1. Germline V CDR1 and CDR2: SGHRS, YFSETQ. This CDR3 contains 13 residues. The junction had 2 bases not matched to a gene; V was cut back by 4 bases and J by 2 bases. This chain's CDR3 is CASSDRDQETQYF. CDR3 nucleotide sequence: TGCGCCAGCAGCGACAGGGATCAAGAGACCCAGTACTTC.

This clone was found once. The rearrangement uses TRBV15 and TRBJ2-3, with D maybe TRBD2 (6 bases). Looked up from germline, CDR1 is LNHNV and CDR2 is YYDKDF (reference sequence). V was trimmed by 3 bases and J by 6 bases, leaving 16 bases between them. The CDR3 has 15 residues. CDR3 amino acids: CATSSRGGRGDTQYF. As DNA, the CDR3 is TGTGCCACCAGCAGCAGAGGAGGGCGAGGGGATACGCAGTATTTT.